Listed here is a single T cell receptor (beta chain). Antigen: not known. The data were taken from a study of monozygotic twins with inflammatory bowel disease. Study-wide findings and caveats: Among IBD patients, TCRbeta diversity (inverse Simpson) was lower than in healthy co-twins.

Per the germline V gene, CDR1 is MNHEY and CDR2 is SMNVEV (reference sequence). CDR3 length: 15 amino acids. TCRdb processed the 5' RACE reads again and assigns one entry to each CDR3 protein, with no DNA. The table counts fewer than 550,000 distinct CDR3 sequences; about 2.4% lies in the top ten. The sequenced sample was blood. This sequence was found in a human donor with ulcerative colitis or Crohn's disease, or a healthy co-twin of an affected twin (not recorded which). V usage is TRBV27 and J usage is TRBJ2-1; checking the TCRdb D call of TRBD1 is not possible without DNA. CDR3 region: CASSLSKGAVNEQFF.